Each of the 23 T cell receptor beta chains below was sequenced from the same sample in a study of T cell responses to AZD1222 COVID-19 vaccine. Some clones are missing from TCRdb's copy, which holds only in-frame ones; the method was immunoSEQ multiplex PCR. Found here are a few hundred thousand clones, approximately 95% of them singletons; the top ten hold 0.55%. The starting material was peripheral blood, obtained on day 0 of AZD1222 vaccination. The receptors here all came from an adult in good health.

The J gene is TRBJ1-5, the V gene TRBV6-5, with TRBD1 matching over 9 bases. Germline CDR1 and CDR2: MNHEY and SVGAGI. V shed 7 bases, J shed 10 bases, and the junction held 14 bases outside the gene matches. This CDR3 region has 15 residues. The CDR3 sequence: CASTSPGTGKSPQHF. CDR3 coding DNA: TGTGCCAGCACCTCCCCTGGGACAGGGAAGAGCCCCCAGCATTTT.

This sequence joins TRBV2 and TRBJ2-3, with D unclear. V was clipped by 3 bases and J by 5 bases, with 6 bases between them. Germline V gene data show CDR1 as SNHLY and CDR2 as FYNNEI. The CDR3 totals 12 residues. This chain's CDR3 is CASSDSEDTQYF. The CDR3, as DNA: TGTGCCAGCAGTGATAGTGAAGATACGCAGTATTTT.

This chain joins TRBV7-3 and TRBJ2-1; 15 bases fit TRBD2. Trimming removed 3 bases from V and 7 bases from J; junction bases left unmatched: 10. CDR1 is SGHTA and CDR2 is FQGTGA in the germline V gene. The CDR3 is 18 residues long. The CDR3 loop reads CASSLGTSGRRLGNEQFF. Written as DNA, the CDR3 is TGTGCCAGCAGCTTGGGGACTAGCGGGAGGAGGTTGGGAAATGAGCAGTTCTTC.

The rearrangement uses TRBV11-2 and TRBJ1-1, with D hard to call. Trimming left V 5 bases short and J 9 bases short, with 16 bases between. CDR3 length equals 13 residues. Germline values: CDR1 SGHAT, CDR2 FQNNGV. The CDR3 loop reads CASSPGLGRKAFF. DNA for the CDR3: TGTGCCAGCAGCCCTGGACTAGGGCGAAAAGCTTTCTTT. The full variable domain, completed using reference TRBV11-2 and TRBJ1-1, is EAGVAQSPRYKIIEKRQSVAFWCNPISGHATLYWYQQILGQGPKLLIQFQNNGVVDDSQLPKDRFSAERLKGVDSTLKIQPAKLEDSAVYLCASSPGLGRKAFFGQGTRLTVV.

CDR3 DNA: TGTGCCAGCATACGGACTAGCGGGGGCAGAACCGGGGAGCTGTTTTTT. It yields the protein CASIRTSGGRTGELFF. The chain links TRBV3-1 (or the pseudogene TRBV3-2) to TRBJ2-2, with TRBD2 matching 13 bases. The junction had 7 bases not matched to a gene; V was cut back by 7 bases and J by 5 bases. The CDR3 totals 16 residues. Germline CDR1 reads LGHDT; CDR2 reads YNNKEL (reference sequence).

This chain joins TRBV6-5 and TRBJ1-5; no clear D. Deletions cut 7 bases from V and 5 bases from J, with 18 bases between. There are 15 residues in the CDR3. CDR1 MNHEY and CDR2 SVGAGI come from the germline V gene. CDR3 coding DNA: TGTGCCAGCATTTCCCGGGTAAGGATCGATCAGCCCCAGCATTTT. Translating it yields CASISRVRIDQPQHF.

This chain joins TRBV19 and TRBJ2-7, with D possibly TRBD1 on 5 matching bases. The CDR3 totals 14 residues. Deletions cut 1 base from V and 7 bases from J, with 14 bases between. In germline, CDR1 is LNHDA, CDR2 SQIVND (reference sequence). The CDR3 loop reads CASSIAPRDGEQYF. The CDR3 DNA sequence: TGTGCCAGTAGTATAGCACCCAGGGATGGAGAGCAGTACTTC.

This clone appeared once. This chain uses TRBV7-9 with TRBJ1-1, with 9 bases aligning to TRBD1. From germline, CDR1 is SEHNR and CDR2 FQNEAQ (reference sequence). The J segment lost 4 bases and the V segment lost 6 bases, leaving 9 bases of the junction unmatched. CDR3 length: 15 amino acids. The CDR3 reads CASSHTGGESTEAFF. In DNA form, the CDR3 reads TGTGCCAGCAGTCACACAGGGGGCGAGAGCACTGAAGCTTTCTTT.

This clone was recorded only once. The chain uses TRBV3-1 (or the pseudogene TRBV3-2) and TRBJ2-5, with D perhaps TRBD2 (5 bases). The CDR3 is 13 residues long. V lost 3 bases and J 6 bases, leaving 11 bases between the germline ends. Germline values: CDR1 LGHDT, CDR2 YNNKEL (reference sequence). The DNA for the CDR3 is TGTGCCAGCAGCCACAGCGGAGGCCAGACCCAGTACTTC. Its translation: CASSHSGGQTQYF.

DNA of the CDR3: TGTGCCAGCAGCTTGCGCATCCGGAGACAGGACAATCAGCCCCAGCATTTT. Amino acids: CASSLRIRRQDNQPQHF. The chain is built from TRBV5-8 and TRBJ1-5, with D perhaps matching TRBD1 (6 bases). Germline values: CDR1 SGHTS, CDR2 YDEGEE. The CDR3 sequence is 17 residues long. V was clipped by 1 base and J by 3 bases, with 17 bases between them.

The rearrangement links TRBV19 to TRBJ1-2, with no clear D. Germline V gene sequence: CDR1 LNHDA, CDR2 SQIVND (reference sequence). This CDR3 comprises 14 residues. V lost 2 bases, J lost 6 bases, and 13 bases lay in between. CDR3 in amino acids: CASSITGLADGYTF. CDR3 coding DNA: TGTGCCAGTAGTATAACGGGTTTGGCAGATGGCTACACCTTC.

The gene calls are TRBV9 and TRBJ1-4; D is possibly TRBD1 (5 bases). The CDR3 totals 14 residues. Trimming took off 3 bases at V and 6 bases at J, with 12 bases between the two ends. The germline gives CDR1 SGDLS, CDR2 YYNGEE. The CDR3 reads CASSERDGDEKLFF. The DNA of the CDR3 is TGTGCCAGCAGCGAGAGGGACGGAGATGAAAAACTGTTTTTT.

V usage is TRBV6-1 and J usage is TRBJ1-5, with D tentatively TRBD1 (5 bases). Germline CDR1 is MNHNS and CDR2 is SASEGT. V was clipped by 4 bases and J by 0 bases, with 16 bases between them. This CDR3 has 17 amino acids. The CDR3 DNA reads as TGTGCCAGCAGTGTAATGGGACCCCCTTATAGCAATCAGCCCCAGCATTTT. It translates to CASSVMGPPYSNQPQHF.

The rearrangement uses TRBV27 and TRBJ2-3, with 8 bases fitting TRBD1. This CDR3 is built from 15 residues. The trim removed 6 bases at V and 2 bases at J, leaving 7 bases unmatched. The germline V gene encodes CDR1 MNHEY and CDR2 SMNVEV (reference sequence). The CDR3 sequence: CASSIAGGPTDTQYF. In DNA, the CDR3 is TGTGCCAGCAGCATTGCAGGGGGCCCCACAGATACGCAGTATTTT.

The chain employs TRBV4-1 and TRBJ1-4, with D possibly matching TRBD1 (6 bases). Germline V gene sequence: CDR1 MGHRA, CDR2 YSYEKL. The CDR3 is 16 residues long. The germline V and J ends were trimmed by 2 bases and 13 bases, with 23 bases remaining between them. The CDR3 here is CASSQTPRGNSPGLFF. DNA of the CDR3: TGCGCCAGCAGCCAAACCCCGAGGGGGAATAGTCCGGGACTGTTTTTT.

This chain connects TRBV3-1 (or the pseudogene TRBV3-2) to TRBJ1-1; possibly TRBD1 for D (5 bases). Per the germline V gene, CDR1 is LGHDT and CDR2 is YNNKEL (reference sequence). Trimming removed 1 base from V and 5 bases from J, with 11 bases in between. The CDR3 loop spans 14 amino acids. In DNA, the CDR3 is TGTGCCAGCAGCCAAGCGTGGGGGGGGACTGAAGCTTTCTTT. Its translation is CASSQAWGGTEAFF.

This chain uses TRBV12-3 or TRBV12-4 with TRBJ1-5; a weak D match, TRBD1 (5 bases). The CDR3 spans 13 residues. Trimming pared 5 bases from V and 4 bases from J, leaving 9 bases between. The CDR3 DNA reads as TGTGCCAGCAGTCGGCACAGGAATCAGCCCCAGCATTTT. Translating it yields CASSRHRNQPQHF.

V is TRBV5-1 and J is TRBJ2-1; TRBD1 is a possible D gene (6 bases). The V end was cut by 6 bases, the J end by 0 bases, with 10 bases between. The CDR3 runs 14 residues. Germline V gene sequence: CDR1 SGHRS, CDR2 YFSETQ. CDR3 nucleotide sequence: TGCGCCAGCACCCGGGACAACTCCTACAATGAGCAGTTCTTC. This codes for CASTRDNSYNEQFF.

The chain couples TRBV5-4 to TRBJ2-3; TRBD2 agrees at 15 bases. This CDR3 spans 18 amino acids. V was pared by 4 bases and J by 0 bases, with 6 bases of the junction left unmatched. Germline V lookup: CDR1 SGHNT, CDR2 YYREEE (reference sequence). This CDR3 is CASSRVGLAGGSTDTQYF. The CDR3 coding sequence is TGTGCCAGCAGCCGGGTAGGACTAGCGGGGGGGAGCACAGATACGCAGTATTTT.

The J gene is TRBJ1-2, the V gene TRBV5-6; possibly TRBD1 for D (5 bases). Germline CDR1 and CDR2: SGHDT and YYEEEE. This CDR3 is built from 15 residues. Between the trimmed V and J ends, which lost 0 bases and 2 bases, there was a span of 11 bases. The CDR3 loop is CASSLAPGTNYGYTF. The CDR3 DNA reads as TGTGCCAGCAGCTTGGCCCCAGGGACGAACTATGGCTACACCTTC.

The gene calls are TRBV29-1 and TRBJ1-2; no clear D gene. CDR1 and CDR2 (germline): SQVTM, ANQGSEA. This CDR3 spans 12 amino acids. V was clipped by 6 bases and J by 0 bases, with 8 bases between them. Here the CDR3 DNA reads TGCAGCGTCCTCTCAACTAACTATGGCTACACCTTC. Protein sequence: CSVLSTNYGYTF.

The chain links TRBV15 to TRBJ2-7; either TRBD1 or TRBD2 may fit D (5 bases each). This CDR3 region has 15 residues. Trimming took off 6 bases at V and 0 bases at J, with 15 bases between the two ends. Looked up from germline, CDR1 is LNHNV and CDR2 is YYDKDF (reference sequence). Written as DNA, the CDR3 is TGTGCCACCAGTCAGGGACCTTCCAGCTCCTACGAGCAGTACTTC. Its translation is CATSQGPSSSYEQYF.

This clone came up a few times. This rearrangement joins TRBV9 to TRBJ2-4, with D possibly being TRBD2 (7 bases). Germline lookup yields CDR1 SGDLS and CDR2 YYNGEE. The germline V and J ends were trimmed by 0 bases and 7 bases, with 14 bases remaining between them. There are 15 residues in the CDR3. CDR3 region: CASSVGWGRENIQYF. DNA for the CDR3: TGTGCCAGCAGCGTAGGTTGGGGGCGGGAGAACATTCAGTACTTC. Complete variable domain (other parts from reference TRBV9 and TRBJ2-4): DSGVTQTPKHLITATGQRVTLRCSPRSGDLSVYWYQQSLDQGLQFLIQYYNGEERAKGNILERFSAQQFPDLHSELNLSSLELGDSALYFCASSVGWGRENIQYFGAGTRLSVL.